The 15 T cell receptor beta chains listed next were all sequenced from one sample in a study of T cell changes during pregnancy in multiple sclerosis. The protocol was immunoSEQ multiplex PCR, while the TCRdb copy is restricted to in-frame clones and leaves out a portion. This table holds fewer than 70,000 clones, approximately 92% found once. The input for sequencing was CD8+ T cells from peripheral blood mononuclear cells, taken in the third trimester of pregnancy. All receptors come from a female donor in good health, enrolled as a control in a pregnancy study.

The chain uses TRBV29-1 and TRBJ1-2, with D possibly matching TRBD1 (6 bases). With 5 bases removed from V and 3 bases from J, the gap between germline ends came to 13 bases. This CDR3 spans 13 amino acids. Germline V gives CDR1 SQVTM, CDR2 ANQGSEA. CDR3 DNA sequence: TGCAGCGTTCCAGGGGATCGGTACTATGGCTACACCTTC. Amino acids: CSVPGDRYYGYTF.

The rearrangement joins TRBV6-5 to TRBJ1-2, with TRBD1 as a possible D gene (6 bases). Trimming removed 8 bases at V and 3 bases at J, with 19 bases between. Germline CDR1 is MNHEY and CDR2 is SVGAGI. This CDR3 is built from 15 residues. CDR3 coding DNA: TGTGCCAGCGCGATAGCACAGGGCTCGGACTATGGCTACACCTTC. This gives the protein CASAIAQGSDYGYTF.

This rearrangement joins TRBV27 to TRBJ2-7; 7 nucleotides match TRBD2. Looked up from germline, CDR1 is MNHEY and CDR2 is SMNVEV (reference sequence). V lost 3 bases to trimming and J lost 0 bases; unmatched junction nucleotides: 5. The CDR3 is 15 residues long. The CDR3 sequence: CASSLRGSGSYEQYF. Written as DNA, the CDR3 is TGTGCCAGCAGTTTGCGGGGGAGCGGCTCCTACGAGCAGTACTTC.

The chain combines TRBV7-6 with TRBJ1-2; 9 bases fit TRBD1. The V segment lost 5 bases and the J segment 7 bases; nucleotides outside the gene matches: 17. Looked up from germline, CDR1 is SGHVS and CDR2 is FNYEAQ. The CDR3 runs 17 residues. CDR3 in amino acids: CASSPFAGQGSGGGYTF. Written as DNA, the CDR3 is TGTGCCAGCAGCCCCTTTGCGGGACAGGGCTCCGGCGGTGGCTACACCTTC.

The chain joins TRBV2 to TRBJ1-2; D might be TRBD1 (5 bases). This CDR3 spans 14 amino acids. V was shortened by 7 bases and J by 5 bases, with 17 bases between the two germline ends. Germline-derived CDR1 and CDR2 are SNHLY and FYNNEI. CDR3 in amino acids: CASKNSDSRYGYTF. Here the CDR3 DNA reads TGTGCCAGCAAAAACAGCGACAGTCGGTATGGCTACACCTTC.

V usage is TRBV28 and J usage is TRBJ2-1; D is possibly TRBD2 (6 bases). Germline loops: CDR1 MDHEN, CDR2 SYDVKM. The CDR3 has 15 residues. V shed 2 bases and J shed 3 bases, with 11 bases lying between them. CDR3 DNA: TGTGCCAGCAGTTTACCAGCGGGTCTCTACAATGAGCAGTTCTTC. It is translated as CASSLPAGLYNEQFF.

This clone was counted a few times. The gene calls are TRBV4-2 and TRBJ1-6; D unclear. Germline CDR1 is LGHNA and CDR2 is YNFKEQ. Trimming cost V 0 bases and J 8 bases, with 8 bases left between them. CDR3 length equals 14 residues. The CDR3 sequence: CASSQEMGDSPLHF. The CDR3 coding sequence is TGTGCCAGCAGCCAAGAAATGGGAGATTCACCCCTCCACTTT.

The V gene is TRBV13, the J gene TRBJ1-5, with D hard to call. V was clipped by 5 bases and J by 5 bases, with 7 bases between them. The CDR3 is 12 residues long. Germline CDR1 is PRHDT and CDR2 is FYEKMQ (reference sequence). CDR3 nucleotides: TGTGCCAGCAGCATTGGCCATCAGCCCCAGCATTTT. Protein product: CASSIGHQPQHF.

This clone was detected once. The V call is TRBV5-6, the J call TRBJ2-1; TRBD1 aligns across 11 bases. The CDR3 spans 16 residues. Germline CDR1 and CDR2: SGHDT and YYEEEE. Losses at the gene ends were 2 bases for V and 9 bases for J; bases not matched to a gene: 10. This CDR3 reads CASSLYRGQGAIEQFF. For the CDR3, the DNA is TGTGCCAGCAGCTTATATCGCGGACAGGGGGCGATTGAGCAGTTCTTC.

CDR3 in amino acids: CASGASGGAPNEQFF. For the CDR3, the DNA is TGTGCTAGTGGCGCGAGCGGGGGGGCCCCCAATGAGCAGTTCTTC. The chain couples TRBV12-5 to TRBJ2-1, with TRBD2 matching 10 bases. The V segment lost 6 bases and the J segment 6 bases; nucleotides outside the gene matches: 8. The CDR3 totals 15 residues. CDR1 LGHNT and CDR2 FRNRAP come from the germline V gene.

The rearrangement links TRBV5-1 to TRBJ1-2, with 7 bases aligning to TRBD1. The length of the CDR3 is 18 residues. The V and J ends lost 3 bases and 5 bases, in that order; junction bases with no gene match: 19. Looked up from germline, CDR1 is SGHRS and CDR2 is YFSETQ. This CDR3 is CASSSDGTAPTYSYGYTF. DNA of the CDR3: TGCGCCAGCAGCTCTGACGGGACAGCGCCAACTTATTCGTATGGCTACACCTTC.

This chain connects TRBV6-5 to TRBJ2-7; 7 bases agree with TRBD1. Germline assignment: CDR1 MNHEY and CDR2 SVGAGI. With 8 bases clipped from V and 4 bases from J, the junction kept 14 bases outside the gene matches. The CDR3 is made up of 15 amino acids. CDR3 coding DNA: TGTGCCAGCCGCCCACCCGGGACAGAAGGTTACGAGCAGTACTTC. Amino acid sequence: CASRPPGTEGYEQYF.

This clone appeared a single time. The chain carries TRBV7-3 and TRBJ2-5; tentative D call: TRBD2 (6 bases). V was shortened by 4 bases and J by 2 bases, with 14 bases between the two germline ends. The CDR3 contains 15 residues. Germline values: CDR1 SGHTA, CDR2 FQGTGA. The CDR3 loop reads CASSSAGGSQETQYF. In DNA, the CDR3 is TGTGCCAGCAGCTCCGCCGGGGGTTCACAAGAGACCCAGTACTTC.

The chain recombines TRBV18 with TRBJ2-2; 11 nucleotides align to TRBD2. The CDR3 length is 18 residues. Per germline, CDR1 KGHSH and CDR2 LQKENI. V shed 5 bases and J 2 bases; nucleotides not matched to a gene: 10. CDR3 coding DNA: TGTGCCAGCTCATCAGGAACTAGCGGGGGCCGTAACACCGGGGAGCTGTTTTTT. Its protein is CASSSGTSGGRNTGELFF. The full variable domain, with the rest looked up from reference TRBV18 and TRBJ2-2, is NAGVMQNPRHLVRRRGQEARLRCSPMKGHSHVYWYRQLPEEGLKFMVYLQKENIIDESGMPKERFSAEFPKEGPSILRIQQVVRGDSAAYFCASSSGTSGGRNTGELFFGEGSRLTVL.

This sequence joins TRBV5-6 and TRBJ1-2, with 7 positions matching TRBD1. The germline CDR1 and CDR2 sequences are SGHDT and YYEEEE. The CDR3 sequence is 14 residues long. V shed 5 bases and J 2 bases; nucleotides not matched to a gene: 6. DNA for the CDR3: TGTGCCAGCAGTACAAGGGGGCAAAACTATGGCTACACCTTC. It encodes CASSTRGQNYGYTF.